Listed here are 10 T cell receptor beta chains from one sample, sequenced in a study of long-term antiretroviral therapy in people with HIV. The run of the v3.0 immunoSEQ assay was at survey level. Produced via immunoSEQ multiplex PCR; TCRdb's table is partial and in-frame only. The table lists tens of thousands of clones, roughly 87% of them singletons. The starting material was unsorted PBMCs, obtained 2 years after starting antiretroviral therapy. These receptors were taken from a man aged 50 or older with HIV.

The CDR3 bases are TGTGCCAGCAGTGATACGGCAGGGGCTGGCACAGATACGCAGTATTTT. Encoded protein: CASSDTAGAGTDTQYF. The chain uses TRBV6-1 and TRBJ2-3; a weak D match, TRBD1 (6 bases). The CDR3 runs 16 residues. V dropped 3 bases and J dropped 1 base, with 14 bases sitting between them. Looked up from germline, CDR1 is MNHNS and CDR2 is SASEGT.

CDR3 loop: CAWSDGAGGNSPLHF. CDR3 in DNA: TGTGCCTGGTCTGACGGGGCTGGAGGTAATTCACCCCTCCACTTT. The genes are TRBV30 and TRBJ1-6; maybe TRBD1 (5 bases). This CDR3 region has 15 residues. The germline CDR1 and CDR2 sequences are GTSNPN and SVGIG (reference sequence). V shed 5 bases and J shed 6 bases, with 17 bases lying between them. Variable domain in full (rest from reference TRBV30 and TRBJ1-6): SQTIHQWPATLVQPVGSPLSLECTVEGTSNPNLYWYRQAAGRGLQLLFYSVGIGQISSEVPQNLSASRPQDRQFILSSKKLLLSDSGFYLCAWSDGAGGNSPLHFGNGTRLTVT.

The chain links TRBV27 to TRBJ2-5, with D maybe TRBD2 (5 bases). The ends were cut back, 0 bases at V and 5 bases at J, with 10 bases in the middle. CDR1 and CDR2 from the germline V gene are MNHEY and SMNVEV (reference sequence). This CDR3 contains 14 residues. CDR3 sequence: CASSLSRERETQYF. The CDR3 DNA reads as TGTGCCAGCAGTTTATCGAGGGAAAGGGAGACCCAGTACTTC.

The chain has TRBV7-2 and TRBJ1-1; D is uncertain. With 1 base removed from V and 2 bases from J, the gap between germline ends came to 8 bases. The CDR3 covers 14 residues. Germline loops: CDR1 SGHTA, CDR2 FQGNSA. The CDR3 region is CASSLGAGNTEAFF. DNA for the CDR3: TGTGCCAGCAGCTTAGGGGCTGGAAACACTGAAGCTTTCTTT.

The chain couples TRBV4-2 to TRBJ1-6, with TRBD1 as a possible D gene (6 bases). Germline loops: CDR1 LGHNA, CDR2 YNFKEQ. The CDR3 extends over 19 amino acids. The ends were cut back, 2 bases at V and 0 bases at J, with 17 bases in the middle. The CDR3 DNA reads TGTGCCAGCAGCCAATTTGAGGCAGGGGCGAGCTCCTATAATTCACCCCTCCACTTT. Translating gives CASSQFEAGASSYNSPLHF.

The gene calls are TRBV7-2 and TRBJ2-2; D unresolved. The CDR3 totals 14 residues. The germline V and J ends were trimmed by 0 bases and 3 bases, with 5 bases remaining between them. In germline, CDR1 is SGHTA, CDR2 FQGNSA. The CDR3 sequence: CASSLALYTGELFF. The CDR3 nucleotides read TGTGCCAGCAGCTTAGCGTTGTACACCGGGGAGCTGTTTTTT.

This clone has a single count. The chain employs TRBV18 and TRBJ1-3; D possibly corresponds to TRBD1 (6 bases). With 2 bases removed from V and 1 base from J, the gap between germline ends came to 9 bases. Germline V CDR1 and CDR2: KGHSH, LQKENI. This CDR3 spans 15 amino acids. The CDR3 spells CASSPATGSGNTIYF. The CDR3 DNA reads TGTGCCAGCTCACCAGCCACAGGGTCTGGAAACACCATATATTTT. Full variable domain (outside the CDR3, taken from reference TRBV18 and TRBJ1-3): NAGVMQNPRHLVRRRGQEARLRCSPMKGHSHVYWYRQLPEEGLKFMVYLQKENIIDESGMPKERFSAEFPKEGPSILRIQQVVRGDSAAYFCASSPATGSGNTIYFGEGSWLTVV.

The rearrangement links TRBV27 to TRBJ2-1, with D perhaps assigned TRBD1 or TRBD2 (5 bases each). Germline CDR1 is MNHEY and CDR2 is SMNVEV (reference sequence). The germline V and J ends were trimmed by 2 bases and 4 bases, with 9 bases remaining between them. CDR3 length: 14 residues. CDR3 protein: CASSLRDQYNEQFF. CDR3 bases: TGTGCCAGCAGTTTAAGGGACCAATACAATGAGCAGTTCTTC.

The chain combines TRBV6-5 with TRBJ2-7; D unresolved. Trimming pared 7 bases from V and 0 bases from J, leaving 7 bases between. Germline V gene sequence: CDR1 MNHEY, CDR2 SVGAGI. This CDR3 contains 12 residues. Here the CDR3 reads CASKSISYEQYF. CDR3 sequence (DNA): TGTGCCAGCAAAAGCATCTCCTACGAGCAGTACTTC.

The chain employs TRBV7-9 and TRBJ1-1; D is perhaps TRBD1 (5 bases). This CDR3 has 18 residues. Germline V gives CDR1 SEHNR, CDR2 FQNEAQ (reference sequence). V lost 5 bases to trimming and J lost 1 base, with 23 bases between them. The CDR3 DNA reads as TGTGCCAGCAGCCCTAACACGGGGGGAGGGCCTGGGAACACTGAAGCTTTCTTT. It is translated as CASSPNTGGGPGNTEAFF.